This T cell receptor (beta chain) was identified in a study of human T cells and chemical hapten exposure (dated by TCRdb to about 2021). Describing the broader study: For sensitization, 2% DPC in acetone was applied to a roughly 2 cm by roughly 2 cm area of upper inner arm skin. About 27 alopecia patients gave blood for TCR sequencing at one to four time points (pre-sensitization, 2, 6 and 24 weeks). Libraries were combined into a pool for sequencing, and differences in TCR yield between samples came mainly from small differences in library volumes within the pool. Patient blood was sampled pre-sensitization (week 0) and at 2, 6 and about 24 weeks after DPC sensitization. Weekly therapeutic DPC doses were additionally applied to the scalp of patients throughout the roughly 22-week study period. Patch testing was performed on the upper back with Finn chambers containing 0.01% DPC, and the patch tests were scored after 6 days according to International Contact Dermatitis Research Group standards. The study tracked peripheral blood TCR repertoire changes in vivo during primary and secondary sensitization to the hapten diphenylcyclopropenone (DPC) in alopecia patients. Most of the patients in the cohort were female, and the cohort covered alopecia areata with under or over 50% scalp involvement, alopecia totalis and alopecia universalis. Results and caveats for the whole study, not just this receptor: Compared with pre-sensitization or healthy control sets, expanded TCRs formed significantly more large CDR3 similarity clusters, which is consistent with antigen-driven responses. After repeated subsampling, the strength of the expansion versus patch-test correlation and the threshold at which it became significant changed. Because every patient had alopecia, a presumed autoimmune disease, the patients' immune response might differ from that of healthy individuals. Patch test score was positively correlated with the number of PT1 expanded TCRs, with significance at thresholds 8, 16 and 32 but not at 4. DPC sensitization did not change how many TCRs were above 1 in 1000 frequency, and no evidence was found of alterations in global repertoire structure.

On this clonotype itself: Its specific antigen is unknown. Base qualities are not at hand, and no much larger clone is one base apart.

Library prep was done by RACE. Sequencing was carried out with a NextSeq 500. During library preparation, unique molecular identifiers were attached to individual cDNA molecules so that TCRs could be counted quantitatively and reproducibly. For every blood RNA sample, sequencing covered both the TCR alpha and TCR beta chains. The original methods were these. The median number of TCRs per sample was roughly 94,000, ranging from roughly 20,000 to 700,000. The Decombinator software suite was used to annotate V, J and CDR3 in the TCR reads. To make PS versus PT1 abundance plots, every sample was subsampled to the same number of TCRs (28,000). Expanded TCRs were defined as absent before sensitization and observed at least eight times at the 2-week time point. TCRdb cleaned the public reads at Q25 with fastp, built clones with MiXCR and kept in-frame beta chains. Merged by CDR3 protein, the rows form single entries marked with the most common genes and DNA. The V and J calls and clone size are TCRdb's, not the authors'. This sample comprises approximately 340,000 distinct CDR3 sequences, roughly 6.9% of them detected only once. The ten top clones hold 8.4% of the sample.

CDR1 and CDR2 are read off the germline V gene as SNHLY and FYNNEI. Including cysteine and phenylalanine, the CDR3 has 14 amino acids. The DNA shown is the 42-base CDR3, in frame from base 1. V was cut back by 0 bases and J by 8 bases, leaving a gap of 10 bases between them. The sample's time point label, decoded: patch test 1, 2 weeks after DPC sensitization. The intended sense of this specimen's treatment or condition label: therapeutic diphenylcyclopropenone sensitization with weekly scalp DPC. At every patch-test visit, the blood draw took place before the patch test was put on. Eligible patients were aged 18 to 70, diagnosed with alopecia, deemed suitable for DPC therapy, and excluded if pregnant. Unfractionated whole blood was collected in Tempus Blood RNA tubes, and total RNA was extracted from that blood.

Sequencing was performed on whole blood, taken in connection with sensitization to the hapten diphenylcyclopropenone (DPC). Recombination linked TRBV2 to TRBJ1-4, with a weak D call of TRBD1 (5 bases match). This sequence originates from a woman aged 18-30 years with alopecia areata. Some clones in this sample may be carry-over from other donors' samples. The nucleotide sequence reads TGTGCCAGCAGTGAAGCGCTGGGGGACGAAAAACTGTTTTTT. Its protein product is CASSEALGDEKLFF.